The rows below give T cell receptor beta chains drawn from one sample of a study of T cell responses to AZD1222 COVID-19 vaccine. The table came from immunoSEQ multiplex PCR; TCRdb's copy has only in-frame clones and leaves some out. The sample carries 95,000 to 150,000 clones, more than 75% recorded once. Sequencing was performed on peripheral blood, taken on day 0 of AZD1222 vaccination. These receptors were collected from an adult in good health. The CDR3 runs from the conserved cysteine through the conserved F or W. The order of the fields is clone size, D gene, V gene, J gene, CDR3 DNA, CDR3 protein. D genes are given only for firm matches. Clone size, where shown, is once, few, many, or a class for clones that have expanded.

>once|TRBD1|TRBV19|TRBJ2-2
TGTGCCAGTAGTATAGATCTCGACAGGGGTGACACCGGGGAGCTGTTTTTT
CASSIDLDRGDTGELFF
>.|TRBD2|TRBV4-1|TRBJ2-3
TGCGCCAGCAGCCCGGGACTAGCGGGGGTCCTCACAGATACGCAGTATTTT
CASSPGLAGVLTDTQYF
>.|TRBD1|TRBV9|TRBJ2-7
TGTGCCAGCGGACAGGGTAACTACGAGCAGTACTTC
CASGQGNYEQYF
>.|.|TRBV19|TRBJ1-4
TGTGCCAGTAGTATCTCGGTTGCAACTAATGAAAAACTGTTTTTT
CASSISVATNEKLFF
>.|.|TRBV4-1|TRBJ1-6
TGCGCCAGCAGCCAGAATAATTCACCCCTCCACTTT
CASSQNNSPLHF
>.|.|TRBV6-5|TRBJ1-1
TGTGCCAGCAGCCTAACAGGGAACACTGAAGCTTTCTTT
CASSLTGNTEAFF
>.|.|TRBV19|TRBJ1-2
TGTGCCAGTAGTGTACAGTGGAACTATGGCTACACCTTC
CASSVQWNYGYTF
>.|TRBD2|TRBV5-8|TRBJ2-7
TGTGCCAGCAGCTTTATTCTGGCGGGAGTGGGGTCCGAGCAGTACTTC
CASSFILAGVGSEQYF
>.|TRBD1|TRBV6-5|TRBJ2-7
TGTGCCAGCTCTAGGCAGGGGGCGACCTACGAGCAGTACTTC
CASSRQGATYEQYF
>.|.|TRBV4-3|TRBJ2-7
TGCGCCAGCAGCCAAGATACGCAGGGGACCTACGAGCAGTACTTC
CASSQDTQGTYEQYF